Following are 10 T cell receptor beta chains from one sample sequenced in a study of T cell responses to AZD1222 COVID-19 vaccine (dated by TCRdb to the early 2020s). Receptor libraries were prepared by the immunoSEQ multiplex PCR assay. TCRdb took this table from immuneACCESS and kept in-frame rearrangements with V and J called. Such tables lack part of the clones; where checked against another copy, unresolved V genes explain under half of the gap, and the rest is unexplained. The sample has 200,000 to 250,000 clones on record, about 92% of them singletons. Of the sample, more than 0.8% falls within the top ten clones. The sample's time point label, decoded: baseline before first vaccination. Read against the paper, the sample's treatment or condition label means: meningococcal conjugate vaccine given as trial control. Sample: peripheral blood, taken on day 0 of MenACWY control vaccination. Receptor source: an adult in good health.

This clone has just a few counts. This chain connects TRBV5-1 to TRBJ1-1; possible D gene TRBD1, 6 bases. CDR3 size: 17 residues. Trimming stripped 3 bases from V and 8 bases from J, with 26 bases between. Germline V CDR1 and CDR2: SGHRS, YFSETQ. The CDR3 DNA reads as TGCGCCAGCAGCTGGGGGGGCAGTACGGGTTCTTTGGTCGAAGCTTTCTTT. Encoded protein: CASSWGGSTGSLVEAFF.

The V call is TRBV7-9, the J call TRBJ2-1; 12 bases agree with TRBD2. J gave up 4 bases and V 8 bases, and 6 bases lay outside the gene matches. The V gene's germline CDR1 is SEHNR and CDR2 FQNEAQ (reference sequence). The CDR3 covers 15 residues. The CDR3 nucleotides are TGTGCCAGCCTGGCTAGCGGGGGGGCATACAATGAGCAGTTCTTC. This encodes CASLASGGAYNEQFF.

DNA for the CDR3: TGTGCCTGGAGCCCAACGGGGTTACCCACCGGGGAGCTGTTTTTT. This sequence encodes CAWSPTGLPTGELFF. The gene calls are TRBV30 and TRBJ2-2; possible D gene TRBD2, 5 bases. The CDR3 runs to 15 residues. The germline gives CDR1 GTSNPN, CDR2 SVGIG (reference sequence). Deletions cut 3 bases from V and 4 bases from J, with 15 bases between. Full variable domain (outside the CDR3, taken from reference TRBV30 and TRBJ2-2): SQTIHQWPATLVQPVGSPLSLECTVEGTSNPNLYWYRQAAGRGLQLLFYSVGIGQISSEVPQNLSASRPQDRQFILSSKKLLLSDSGFYLCAWSPTGLPTGELFFGEGSRLTVL.

The genes are TRBV14 and TRBJ2-7; D possibly matches TRBD1 or TRBD2 (6 bases each). The CDR3 is made up of 15 amino acids. Germline V lookup: CDR1 SGHDN, CDR2 FVKESK. The V and J ends lost 2 bases and 2 bases respectively, with 13 bases between them. In DNA, the CDR3 is TGTGCCAGCAGCCAACAAGGAGGGGGTACCTACGAGCAGTACTTC. Translated, it gives CASSQQGGGTYEQYF.

This clone appeared a single time. The chain is built from TRBV15 and TRBJ1-5; D is ambiguous. The CDR3 runs 13 residues. V lost 3 bases, J lost 7 bases, and 10 bases lay in between. The germline V gene has CDR1 LNHNV and CDR2 YYDKDF (reference sequence). The CDR3 loop is CATSRPPSQPQHF. Written as DNA, the CDR3 is TGTGCCACCAGCAGGCCCCCCTCCCAGCCCCAGCATTTT. The full variable domain, rest sourced from reference TRBV15 and TRBJ1-5, is DAMVIQNPRYQVTQFGKPVTLSCSQTLNHNVMYWYQQKSSQAPKLLFHYYDKDFNNEADTPDNFQSRRPNTSFCFLDIRSPGLGDTAMYLCATSRPPSQPQHFGDGTRLSIL.

The chain has TRBV3-1 (or the pseudogene TRBV3-2) and TRBJ1-2; 7 bases agree with TRBD1. The CDR3 has 14 amino acids. The germline V gene encodes CDR1 LGHDT and CDR2 YNNKEL (reference sequence). With 1 base clipped from V and 8 bases from J, the junction kept 7 bases outside the gene matches. For the CDR3, the DNA is TGTGCCAGCAGCCAAGGTGGTCAGGGGGGCGGCTACACCTTC. It yields the protein CASSQGGQGGGYTF.

The rearrangement joins TRBV6-5 to TRBJ2-5; the D call may be TRBD1 or TRBD2 (5 bases each). The germline gives CDR1 MNHEY, CDR2 SVGAGI. The CDR3 is made up of 12 amino acids. Between the trimmed V and J ends, which lost 8 bases and 7 bases, there was a span of 14 bases. The CDR3 DNA follows: TGTGCCAGCGCTGGGACGGCCATGACCCAGTACTTC. Translated: CASAGTAMTQYF.

The chain employs TRBV30 and TRBJ2-1; D is unresolved. The germline CDR1 and CDR2 sequences are GTSNPN and SVGIG (reference sequence). This CDR3 contains 11 residues. Trimming shortened V by 1 base and J by 9 bases, and 7 bases separated the two germline ends. The CDR3 DNA sequence: TGTGCCTGGAGTGCGTACGGTGAGCAGTTCTTC. Protein sequence: CAWSAYGEQFF.

The rearrangement joins TRBV5-1 to TRBJ1-4; TRBD1 might be the D (5 bases). CDR1 is SGHRS, CDR2 YFSETQ, per germline. The length of the CDR3 is 17 residues. The V and J ends lost 0 bases and 7 bases respectively, with 19 bases between them. CDR3 loop: CASSLEGFSRIGEKLFF. CDR3 nucleotides: TGCGCCAGCAGCTTGGAGGGGTTCAGCCGGATCGGTGAAAAACTGTTTTTT.

The CDR3 DNA follows: TGCAGCACTATGGACAGCTCTGGAAACACCATATATTTT. Protein: CSTMDSSGNTIYF. The gene calls are TRBV29-1 and TRBJ1-3; a weak D match, TRBD1 (6 bases). V gave up 8 bases and J gave up 0 bases, with 11 bases separating them. Germline V gene sequence: CDR1 SQVTM, CDR2 ANQGSEA. CDR3 size: 13 residues.